Listed below are T cell receptor beta chains from one sample, sequenced in a study of response to subunit inactivated influenza vaccine. TCRdb processed the RT-PCR reads anew with MiXCR; each CDR3 protein has one entry. Of 500,000 or so distinct CDR3 sequences listed, about 15% are singletons. The specimen comprised CD4+ T cells sorted from PBMCs, sampled about 24 months after vaccination. Receptors were obtained from a man aged 50 to 75 who received an inactivated influenza vaccine. CDR3s include the opening cysteine and the closing phenylalanine or tryptophan. The order of the fields is J gene, V gene, CDR3 protein.

j_call: TRBJ2-3
v_call: TRBV6-2/TRBV6-3
cdr3_aa: CASSSPLAGDRTQYF

j_call: TRBJ1-5
v_call: TRBV20-1
cdr3_aa: CSATDGKAQHF

j_call: TRBJ1-5
v_call: TRBV24-1
cdr3_aa: CATSEQGLNQPQHF

j_call: TRBJ2-7
v_call: TRBV7-2
cdr3_aa: CASSLASGRAYEQYF

j_call: TRBJ2-7
v_call: TRBV3-1
cdr3_aa: CASSPRDRREQYF

j_call: TRBJ1-2
v_call: TRBV5-1
cdr3_aa: CASHRPGQNYGYTF

j_call: TRBJ2-3
v_call: TRBV5-1
cdr3_aa: CASSLGSSGGDTQYF

j_call: TRBJ1-6
v_call: TRBV3-1
cdr3_aa: CASSQEGGKGSPLHF

j_call: TRBJ2-7
v_call: TRBV5-1
cdr3_aa: CASSLVSGRSYEQYF

j_call: TRBJ1-1
v_call: TRBV3-1
cdr3_aa: CASSQPGMNTEAFF

j_call: TRBJ1-5
v_call: TRBV15
cdr3_aa: CATSRDRGYGSNQPQHF

j_call: TRBJ1-2
v_call: TRBV4-3
cdr3_aa: CASSQDRNWSELYTF

j_call: TRBJ2-5
v_call: TRBV20-1
cdr3_aa: CSALSPGHGETQYF

j_call: TRBJ2-2
v_call: TRBV4-2
cdr3_aa: CASSQEGREVPTGELFF

j_call: TRBJ2-7
v_call: TRBV12-3/TRBV12-4
cdr3_aa: CASSWDRGAYEQYF

j_call: TRBJ1-2
v_call: TRBV18
cdr3_aa: CASSRAEGGYYGYTF

j_call: TRBJ1-1
v_call: TRBV5-1
cdr3_aa: CASSRGPVRAEAFF

j_call: TRBJ2-7
v_call: TRBV6-1
cdr3_aa: CASSRRTGFNYEQYF

j_call: TRBJ1-2
v_call: TRBV12-3/TRBV12-4
cdr3_aa: CASSFQGGHGYTF

j_call: TRBJ2-7
v_call: TRBV27
cdr3_aa: CASSTRDRAYEQYF

j_call: TRBJ2-1
v_call: TRBV4-1
cdr3_aa: CASSQVVQSGSYNEQFF